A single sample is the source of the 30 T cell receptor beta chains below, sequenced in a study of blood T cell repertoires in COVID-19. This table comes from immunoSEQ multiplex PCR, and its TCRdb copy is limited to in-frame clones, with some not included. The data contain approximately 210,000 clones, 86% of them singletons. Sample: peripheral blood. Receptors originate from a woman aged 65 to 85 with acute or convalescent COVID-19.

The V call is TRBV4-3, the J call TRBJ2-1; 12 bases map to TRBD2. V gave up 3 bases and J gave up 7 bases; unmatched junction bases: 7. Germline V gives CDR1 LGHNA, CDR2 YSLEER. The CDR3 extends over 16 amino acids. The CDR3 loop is CASSQGLAGGRNEQFF. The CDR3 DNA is TGCGCCAGCAGCCAGGGTCTAGCGGGGGGGAGAAATGAGCAGTTCTTC.

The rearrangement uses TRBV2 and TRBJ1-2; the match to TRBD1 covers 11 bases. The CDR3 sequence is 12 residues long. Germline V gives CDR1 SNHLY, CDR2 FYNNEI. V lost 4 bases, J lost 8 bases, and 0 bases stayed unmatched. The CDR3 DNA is TGTGCCAGCAGTGGGACAGGGGGCGGCTACACCTTC. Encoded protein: CASSGTGGGYTF.

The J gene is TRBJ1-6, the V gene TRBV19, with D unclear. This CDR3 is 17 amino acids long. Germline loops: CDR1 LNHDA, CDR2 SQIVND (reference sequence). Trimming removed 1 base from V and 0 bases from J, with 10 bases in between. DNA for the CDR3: TGTGCCAGTAGTATAGCCGCGTACAGCTCCTATAATTCACCCCTCCACTTT. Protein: CASSIAAYSSYNSPLHF.

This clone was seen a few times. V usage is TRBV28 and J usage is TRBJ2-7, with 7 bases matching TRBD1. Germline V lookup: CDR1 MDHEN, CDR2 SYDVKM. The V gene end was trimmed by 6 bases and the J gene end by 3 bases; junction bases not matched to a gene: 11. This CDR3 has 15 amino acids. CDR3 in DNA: TGTGCCAGCAGCCACCGGGACAGCAGGGTCTACGAGCAGTACTTC. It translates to CASSHRDSRVYEQYF. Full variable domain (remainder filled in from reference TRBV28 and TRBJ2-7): DVKVTQSSRYLVKRTGEKVFLECVQDMDHENMFWYRQDPGLGLRLIYFSYDVKMKEKGDIPEGYSVSREKKERFSLILESASTNQTSMYLCASSHRDSRVYEQYFGPGTRLTVT.

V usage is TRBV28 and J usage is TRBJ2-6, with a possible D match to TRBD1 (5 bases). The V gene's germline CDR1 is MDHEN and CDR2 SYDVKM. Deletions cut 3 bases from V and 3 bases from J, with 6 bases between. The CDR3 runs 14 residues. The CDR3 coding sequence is TGTGCCAGCAGTTTGGGGCTTGGGGCCAACGTCCTGACTTTC. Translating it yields CASSLGLGANVLTF.

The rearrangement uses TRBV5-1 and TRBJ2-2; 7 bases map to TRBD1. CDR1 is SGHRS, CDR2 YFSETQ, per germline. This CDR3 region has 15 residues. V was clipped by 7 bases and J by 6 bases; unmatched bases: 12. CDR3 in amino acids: CASRYRTGSPGELFF. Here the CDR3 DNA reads TGCGCCAGCCGGTATAGGACAGGCTCCCCCGGGGAGCTGTTTTTT.

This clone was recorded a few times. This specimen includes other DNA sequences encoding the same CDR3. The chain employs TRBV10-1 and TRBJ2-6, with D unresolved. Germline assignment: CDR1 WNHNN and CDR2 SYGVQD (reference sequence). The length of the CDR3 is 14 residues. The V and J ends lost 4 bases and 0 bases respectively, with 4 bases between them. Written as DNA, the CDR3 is TGCGCCAGCAGTGCGAGCTCTGGGGCCAACGTCCTGACTTTC. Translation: CASSASSGANVLTF.

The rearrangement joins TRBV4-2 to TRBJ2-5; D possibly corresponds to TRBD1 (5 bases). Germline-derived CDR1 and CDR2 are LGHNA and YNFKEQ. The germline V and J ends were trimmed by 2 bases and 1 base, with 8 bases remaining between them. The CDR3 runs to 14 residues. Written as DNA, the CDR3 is TGTGCCAGCAGCCAACAGGGCTTCCAAGAGACCCAGTACTTC. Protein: CASSQQGFQETQYF.

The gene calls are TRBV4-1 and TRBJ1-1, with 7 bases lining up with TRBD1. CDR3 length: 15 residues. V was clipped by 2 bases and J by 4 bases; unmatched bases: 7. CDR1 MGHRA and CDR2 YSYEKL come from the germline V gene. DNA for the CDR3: TGCGCCAGCAGCCAACTACAGGGGAGCGGCACTGAAGCTTTCTTT. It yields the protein CASSQLQGSGTEAFF.

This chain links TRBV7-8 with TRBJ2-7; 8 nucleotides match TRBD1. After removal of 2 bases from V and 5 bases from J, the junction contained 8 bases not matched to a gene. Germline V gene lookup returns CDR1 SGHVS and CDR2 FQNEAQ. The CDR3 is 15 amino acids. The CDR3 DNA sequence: TGTGCCAGCAGCTTAAAGACAGGGGATCCAAACGAGCAGTACTTC. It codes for CASSLKTGDPNEQYF.

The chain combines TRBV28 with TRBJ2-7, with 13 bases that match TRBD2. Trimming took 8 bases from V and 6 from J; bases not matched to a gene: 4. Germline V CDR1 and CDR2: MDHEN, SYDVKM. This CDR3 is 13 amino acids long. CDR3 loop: CASGTSGIIEQYF. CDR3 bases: TGTGCCAGCGGGACTAGCGGGATTATCGAGCAGTACTTC.

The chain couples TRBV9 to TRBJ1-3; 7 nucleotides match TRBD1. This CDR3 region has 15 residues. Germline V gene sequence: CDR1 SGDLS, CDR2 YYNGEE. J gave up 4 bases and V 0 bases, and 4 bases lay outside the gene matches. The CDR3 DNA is TGTGCCAGCAGCGTAGCACAGGGGAACGGAAACACCATATATTTT. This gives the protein CASSVAQGNGNTIYF.

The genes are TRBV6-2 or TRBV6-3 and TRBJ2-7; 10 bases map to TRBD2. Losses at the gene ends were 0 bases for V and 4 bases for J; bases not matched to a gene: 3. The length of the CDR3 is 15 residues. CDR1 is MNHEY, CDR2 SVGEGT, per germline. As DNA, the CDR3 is TGTGCCAGCAGTTACTCCGGGACTAGCGCGTACGAGCAGTACTTC. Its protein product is CASSYSGTSAYEQYF.

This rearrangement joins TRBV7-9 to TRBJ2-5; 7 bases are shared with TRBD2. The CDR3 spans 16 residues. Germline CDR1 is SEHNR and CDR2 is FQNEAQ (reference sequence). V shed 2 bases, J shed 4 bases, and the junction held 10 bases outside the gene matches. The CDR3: CASSLRRSGGGETQYF. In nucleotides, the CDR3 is TGTGCCAGCAGCTTAAGGCGGTCGGGGGGAGGAGAGACCCAGTACTTC.

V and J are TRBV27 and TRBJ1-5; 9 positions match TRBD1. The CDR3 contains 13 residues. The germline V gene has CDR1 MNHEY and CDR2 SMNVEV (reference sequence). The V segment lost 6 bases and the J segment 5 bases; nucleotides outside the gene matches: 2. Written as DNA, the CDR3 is TGTGCCAGCAGAGGACAGGGGTATCAGCCCCAGCATTTT. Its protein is CASRGQGYQPQHF.

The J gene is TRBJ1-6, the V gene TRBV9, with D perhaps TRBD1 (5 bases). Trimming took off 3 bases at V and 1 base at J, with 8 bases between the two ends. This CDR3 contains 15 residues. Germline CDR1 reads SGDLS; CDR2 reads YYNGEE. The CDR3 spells CASSARQSYNSPLHF. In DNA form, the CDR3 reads TGTGCCAGCAGCGCGAGACAGTCCTATAATTCACCCCTCCACTTT.

CDR3 residues: CASSGGTGVDTQYF. The CDR3 DNA is TGCGCCAGCAGCGGGGGGACAGGCGTGGATACGCAGTATTTT. V usage is TRBV5-1 and J usage is TRBJ2-3, with 8 bases matching TRBD1. The CDR3 sequence is 14 residues long. Germline V gene lookup returns CDR1 SGHRS and CDR2 YFSETQ. V dropped 4 bases and J dropped 6; count of bases not matched to a gene: 7.

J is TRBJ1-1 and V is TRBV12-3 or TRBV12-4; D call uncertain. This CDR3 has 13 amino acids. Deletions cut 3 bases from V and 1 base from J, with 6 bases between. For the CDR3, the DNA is TGTGCCAGCAGTTTCGGGAGGAACACTGAAGCTTTCTTT. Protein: CASSFGRNTEAFF.

This chain's CDR3 is CASKKGLAGGPKKDEQFF. In DNA form, the CDR3 reads TGTGCCAGCAAAAAGGGACTAGCGGGGGGGCCTAAGAAGGATGAGCAGTTCTTC. This chain uses TRBV7-8 with TRBJ2-1; 16 bases are a match to TRBD2. The V gene's germline CDR1 is SGHVS and CDR2 FQNEAQ. The CDR3 runs to 18 residues. J gave up 8 bases and V 7 bases, and 14 bases lay outside the gene matches.

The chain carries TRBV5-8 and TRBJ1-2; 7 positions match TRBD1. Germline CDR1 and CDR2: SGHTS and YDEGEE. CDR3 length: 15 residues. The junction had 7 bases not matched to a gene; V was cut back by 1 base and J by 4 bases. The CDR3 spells CASSLRGGQFYGYTF. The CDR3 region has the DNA TGTGCCAGCAGCTTGCGTGGGGGACAGTTCTATGGCTACACCTTC.

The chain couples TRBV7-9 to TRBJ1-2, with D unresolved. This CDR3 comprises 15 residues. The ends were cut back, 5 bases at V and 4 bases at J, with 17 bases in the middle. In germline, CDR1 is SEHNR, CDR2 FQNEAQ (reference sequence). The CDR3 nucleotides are TGTGCCAGCAGCGCCCAGGTCGGCCCGGCCTATGGCTACACCTTC. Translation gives CASSAQVGPAYGYTF.

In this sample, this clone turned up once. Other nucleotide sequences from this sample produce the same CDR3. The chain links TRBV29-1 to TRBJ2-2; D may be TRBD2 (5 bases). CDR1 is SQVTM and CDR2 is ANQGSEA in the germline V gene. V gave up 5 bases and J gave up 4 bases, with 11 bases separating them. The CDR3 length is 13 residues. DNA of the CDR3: TGCAGCGTTAGTCCAGGAGGCACCGGGGAGCTGTTTTTT. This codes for CSVSPGGTGELFF.

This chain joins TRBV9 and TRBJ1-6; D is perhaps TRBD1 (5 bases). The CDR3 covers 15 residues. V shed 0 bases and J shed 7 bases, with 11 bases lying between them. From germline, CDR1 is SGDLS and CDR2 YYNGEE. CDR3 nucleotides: TGTGCCAGCAGCGTAGAGATCCAGGGAAATTCACCCCTCCACTTT. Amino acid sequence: CASSVEIQGNSPLHF. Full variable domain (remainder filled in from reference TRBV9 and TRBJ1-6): DSGVTQTPKHLITATGQRVTLRCSPRSGDLSVYWYQQSLDQGLQFLIQYYNGEERAKGNILERFSAQQFPDLHSELNLSSLELGDSALYFCASSVEIQGNSPLHFGNGTRLTVT.

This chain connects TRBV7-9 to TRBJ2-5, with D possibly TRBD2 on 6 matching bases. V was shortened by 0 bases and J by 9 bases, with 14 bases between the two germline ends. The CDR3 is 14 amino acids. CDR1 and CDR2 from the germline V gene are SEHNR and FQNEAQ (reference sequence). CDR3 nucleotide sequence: TGTGCCAGCAGCTTAGCGGGAGGCCCCGGGGCCCAGTACTTC. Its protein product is CASSLAGGPGAQYF.

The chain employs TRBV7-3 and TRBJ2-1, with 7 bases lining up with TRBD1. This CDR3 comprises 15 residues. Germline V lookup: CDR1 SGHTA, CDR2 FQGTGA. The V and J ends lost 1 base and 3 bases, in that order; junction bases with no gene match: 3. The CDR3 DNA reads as TGTGCCAGCAGCTTAATCCGGGACAGCTACAATGAGCAGTTCTTC. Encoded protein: CASSLIRDSYNEQFF.

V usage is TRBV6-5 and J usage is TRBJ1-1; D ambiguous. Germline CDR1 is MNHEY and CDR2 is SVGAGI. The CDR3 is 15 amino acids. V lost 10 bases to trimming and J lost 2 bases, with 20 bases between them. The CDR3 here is CATRTRGLGNTEAFF. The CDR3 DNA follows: TGTGCCACTCGAACACGGGGTCTCGGAAACACTGAAGCTTTCTTT.

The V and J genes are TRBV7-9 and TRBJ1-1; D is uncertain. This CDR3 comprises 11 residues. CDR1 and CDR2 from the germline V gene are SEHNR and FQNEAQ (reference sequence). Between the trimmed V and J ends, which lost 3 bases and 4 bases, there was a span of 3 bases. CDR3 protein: CASSLSTEAFF. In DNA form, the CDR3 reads TGTGCCAGCAGCTTGAGCACTGAAGCTTTCTTT. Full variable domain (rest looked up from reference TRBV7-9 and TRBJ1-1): DTGVSQNPRHKITKRGQNVTFRCDPISEHNRLYWYRQTLGQGPEFLTYFQNEAQLEKSRLLSDRFSAERPKGSFSTLEIQRTEQGDSAMYLCASSLSTEAFFGQGTRLTVV.

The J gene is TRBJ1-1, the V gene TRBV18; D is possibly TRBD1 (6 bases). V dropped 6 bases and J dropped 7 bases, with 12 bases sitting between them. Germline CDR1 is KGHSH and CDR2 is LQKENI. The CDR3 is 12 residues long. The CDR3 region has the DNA TGTGCCAGCTCTTTCACAGGGATTGAAGCTTTCTTT. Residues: CASSFTGIEAFF.

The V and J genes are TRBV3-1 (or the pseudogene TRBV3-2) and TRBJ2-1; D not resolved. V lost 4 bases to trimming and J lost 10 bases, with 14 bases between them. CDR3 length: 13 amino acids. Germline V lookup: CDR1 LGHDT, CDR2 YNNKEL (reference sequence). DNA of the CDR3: TGTGCCAGCAGCCCTTACCTCTTTAGCGAGCAGTTCTTC. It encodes CASSPYLFSEQFF.

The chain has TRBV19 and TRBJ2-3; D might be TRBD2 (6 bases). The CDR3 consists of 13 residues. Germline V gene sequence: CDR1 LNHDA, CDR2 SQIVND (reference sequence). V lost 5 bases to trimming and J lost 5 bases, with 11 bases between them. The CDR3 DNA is TGTGCCAGTAGTTGGCTCGGGGGAGATACGCAGTATTTT. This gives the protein CASSWLGGDTQYF.